This TCR beta chain was sequenced for a study of T cells in Graves' hyperthyroidism and ophthalmopathy (dated by TCRdb to between 2018 and 2020). About the investigation overall: Peripheral blood samples were taken at initial diagnosis, before any treatment was given. TCR V-J signatures able to tell the groups apart were searched for in a discovery cohort of about a hundred patients, of whom more than 40 had Graves' ophthalmopathy and 55 to 60 had stable Graves' hyperthyroidism. An independent validation cohort of under 20 hyperthyroidism patients and about 15 patients who later progressed to ophthalmopathy tested prospective prediction of ophthalmopathy. For training and testing, the roughly 93 patients in the discovery cohort were randomly divided in a 7:3 ratio. The study also compared thyroid tissue and blood T-cell repertoires from a handful of Graves' hyperthyroidism patients. After sampling, hyperthyroidism patients received methimazole starting at 30 mg daily, and ophthalmopathy patients received high-dose intravenous methylprednisolone. The paper describes TCR Vbeta CDR3 sequencing of roughly 130 peripheral blood samples, made up of 43 ophthalmopathy patients, over 70 hyperthyroidism patients and 17 progressor patients. Study-wide conclusions, independent of this receptor: Most expanded thyroid clonotypes (frequency above 0.001) were also found in blood, which suggests that blood repertoires may mirror thyroid immune responses. Ophthalmopathy was separated from stable hyperthyroidism by a 13 V-J signature model, with 87.88% sensitivity and about 84% specificity obtained in cross-validation and 80%/75% obtained in testing. During validation, the model predicted progression to ophthalmopathy a median of around 7 months ahead of onset, with approximately 71% sensitivity and 72.22% specificity. Sample size was not statistically predetermined, and blinding of investigators to group allocation was not performed.

CDR3 length: 18 amino acids, cysteine to phenylalanine. Only CDR3 DNA is held: 54 bases, read in frame from base 1. At the junction V is shortened by 3 bases and J by 5 bases, with 25 bases in between. In the germline V gene, CDR1 corresponds to SGHAT and CDR2 to FQNNGV. This clonotype was seen many times. No antigen is known for it. Base quality data are lacking; no much larger clone is found one base away. Stable Graves' hyperthyroidism was defined as no progression to ophthalmopathy during 18 months of follow-up. Hyperthyroidism patients were newly diagnosed, had a disease duration of under 2 months, and were aged 18 to 65 years. Any patient with an uncontrolled infection, another autoimmune disease, pregnancy or lactation was excluded. Diagnoses were based on clinical symptoms, serum thyroxine and TRAb, thyroid ultrasound and orbital computed tomography. PBMCs were isolated from 7.5 to 10 ml of fresh peripheral blood by Ficoll-Paque density gradient centrifugation. Trizol reagent was used to extract total RNA, and RNA quality was then checked on an Agilent 2100 Bioanalyzer.

Amplification of TCR beta CDR3 regions was carried out from RNA transcripts. The first round of RT-PCR for the TCR CDR3 was performed with the HTBI primer set and the Qiagen OneStep RT-PCR kit. The libraries were constructed in a second round of multiplex PCR and then size-selected and purified. The libraries were sequenced on an Illumina HiSeq2000 using paired-end 100 bp reads. Processing in the source paper ran as follows. SOAPnuke was used to process the raw data, with reads discarded if the reads contained adapters or uncalled bases, had a mean Phred below 15, or lacked an exact constant-primer or identifier match. High-quality paired reads were merged using COPE v1.2.5, and each unique nucleotide sequence was defined as a clonotype. MiTCR v1.1 was used to align the clonotypes against IMGT TRBV, TRBD and TRBJ reference segments. The analysis included only V-J combinations with a frequency above 0.0001, which together covered about 99% of the repertoires. A TCS score was defined as the ratio of F50 (clonal expansion) to E x V (chaos), with BLOSUM62-based TCRdist applied between CDR3 peptides within each V-J. Welch's t-statistics and random forest reduced 450 to 600 V-J features to roughly 13, which were used in a naive Bayes classifier (R e1071). The raw public reads went through TCRdb reprocessing: fastp at Q25, MiXCR clone calling, in-frame beta chains kept. Merged by CDR3 protein, the rows form single entries marked with the most common genes and DNA. TCRdb's processing, not the authors' own work, is the source of the V and J calls. This sample comprises some 740,000 distinct CDR3 sequences, around 15% of them detected only once. Roughly 10% of the sample is held by the ten biggest clonotypes.

The receptor comes from a woman between 18 and 29 years old with Graves' hyperthyroidism. What was sequenced was blood. The V and J genes are TRBV11-2 and TRBJ1-1; the D segment could be TRBD1, given 5 matching bases. CDR3 loop: CASSFLSPGLGMRTEAFF. The sequence in DNA is TGTGCCAGCAGCTTCCTTTCGCCGGGGCTTGGGATGAGGACTGAAGCTTTCTTT.